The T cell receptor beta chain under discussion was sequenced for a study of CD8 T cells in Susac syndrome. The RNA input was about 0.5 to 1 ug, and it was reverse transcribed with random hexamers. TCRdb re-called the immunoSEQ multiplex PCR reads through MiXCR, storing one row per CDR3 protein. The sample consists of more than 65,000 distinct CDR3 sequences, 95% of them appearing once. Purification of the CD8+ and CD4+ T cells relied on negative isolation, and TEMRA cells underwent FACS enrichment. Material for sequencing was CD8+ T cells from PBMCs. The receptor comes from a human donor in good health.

The CDR3 region is CASSFYQGALGTEAFF. The CDR3 nucleotides are TGTGCCAGCAGTTTCTACCAGGGGGCCTTGGGCACTGAAGCTTTCTTT. V usage is TRBV12-3 or TRBV12-4 and J usage is TRBJ1-1; 8 nucleotides align to TRBD1. CDR3 length: 16 residues. The ends lost 3 bases at V and 4 bases at J; junction bases unmatched: 10.